This TCR beta chain was identified in a study of PD-1 blockade in classical Hodgkin lymphoma. Of note for this clone: Its matching antigen is unknown.

Using immunoSEQ multiplex PCR, the repertoire was profiled, and TCRdb retains in-frame clones only, with some absent. The sample has roughly 28,000 clones; nearly 80% are singletons. Relapse after autologous stem cell transplantation occurred in every patient, and brentuximab vedotin exposure varied. Study results and caveats: Reported baseline diversity: healthy donors highest, relapsed/refractory patients lowest.

This TCR was recovered from a human donor with classical Hodgkin lymphoma. Sequencing was performed on peripheral blood mononuclear cells (PBMCs), taken before the second cycle of nivolumab.

This CDR3 reads CASSLKQGAGYTF. The CDR3 coding sequence is TGTGCCAGCAGCTTAAAACAGGGGGCCGGCTACACCTTC. This sequence joins TRBV7-2 and TRBJ1-2; 9 bases map to TRBD1. Germline assignment: CDR1 SGHTA and CDR2 FQGNSA. The CDR3 length is 13 residues. Losses at the gene ends were 2 bases for V and 8 bases for J; bases not matched to a gene: 3.